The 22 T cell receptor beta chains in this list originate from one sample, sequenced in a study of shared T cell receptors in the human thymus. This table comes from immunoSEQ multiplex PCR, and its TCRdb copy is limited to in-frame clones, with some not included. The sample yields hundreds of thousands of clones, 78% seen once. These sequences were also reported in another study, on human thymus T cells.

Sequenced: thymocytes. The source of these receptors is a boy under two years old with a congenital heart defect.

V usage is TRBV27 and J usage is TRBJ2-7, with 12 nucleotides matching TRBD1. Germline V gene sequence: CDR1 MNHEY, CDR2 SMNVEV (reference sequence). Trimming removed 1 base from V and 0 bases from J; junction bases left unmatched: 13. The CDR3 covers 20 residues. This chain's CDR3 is CASSLYRRGTGGLTSYEQYF. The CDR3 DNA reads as TGTGCCAGCAGTTTATATAGGCGTGGGACAGGGGGCCTAACCTCCTACGAGCAGTACTTC.

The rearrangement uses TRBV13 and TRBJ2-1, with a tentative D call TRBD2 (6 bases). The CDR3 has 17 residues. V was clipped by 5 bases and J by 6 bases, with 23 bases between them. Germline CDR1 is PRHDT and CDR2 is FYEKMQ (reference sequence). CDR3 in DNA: TGTGCCAGCAGCATGGGACTGGGCGTCATTCGGGGCAATGAGCAGTTCTTC. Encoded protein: CASSMGLGVIRGNEQFF.

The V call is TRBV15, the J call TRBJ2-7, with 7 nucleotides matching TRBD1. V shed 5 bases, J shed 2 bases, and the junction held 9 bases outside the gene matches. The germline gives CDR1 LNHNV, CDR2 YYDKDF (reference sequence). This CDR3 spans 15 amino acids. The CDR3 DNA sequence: TGTGCCACCAGCCCCGATCGTCAGGGGGCCTACGAGCAGTACTTC. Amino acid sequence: CATSPDRQGAYEQYF.

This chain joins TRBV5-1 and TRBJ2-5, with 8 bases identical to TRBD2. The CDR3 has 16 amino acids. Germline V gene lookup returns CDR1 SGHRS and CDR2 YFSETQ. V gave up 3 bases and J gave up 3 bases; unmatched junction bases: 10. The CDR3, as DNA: TGCGCCAGCAGCTGGGGCCCGACTAGCGTGGAAGAGACCCAGTACTTC. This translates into CASSWGPTSVEETQYF.

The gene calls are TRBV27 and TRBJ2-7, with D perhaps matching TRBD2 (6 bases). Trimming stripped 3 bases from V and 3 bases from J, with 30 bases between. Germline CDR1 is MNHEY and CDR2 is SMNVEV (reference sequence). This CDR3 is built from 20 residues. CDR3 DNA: TGTGCCAGCAGTTTTAAATCCCCCCCCGGCAGTCCAACGGACTACTACGAGCAGTACTTC. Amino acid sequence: CASSFKSPPGSPTDYYEQYF.

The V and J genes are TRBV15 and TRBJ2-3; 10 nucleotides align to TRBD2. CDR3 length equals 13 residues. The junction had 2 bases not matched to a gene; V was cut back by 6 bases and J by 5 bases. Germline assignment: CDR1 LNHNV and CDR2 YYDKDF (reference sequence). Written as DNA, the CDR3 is TGTGCCACCAGGAGCGGGGGGGGAGATACGCAGTATTTT. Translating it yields CATRSGGGDTQYF.

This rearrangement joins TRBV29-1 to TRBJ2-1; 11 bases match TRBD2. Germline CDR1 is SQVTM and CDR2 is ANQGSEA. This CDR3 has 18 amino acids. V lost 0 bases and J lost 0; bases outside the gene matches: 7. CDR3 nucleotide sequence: TGCAGCGTTGAAGATCCTAGCGGGAGGCATAGCTCCTACAATGAGCAGTTCTTC. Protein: CSVEDPSGRHSSYNEQFF.

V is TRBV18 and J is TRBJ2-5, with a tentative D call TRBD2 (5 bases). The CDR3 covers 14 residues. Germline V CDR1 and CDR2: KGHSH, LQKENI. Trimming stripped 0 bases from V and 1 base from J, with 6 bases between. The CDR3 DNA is TGTGCCAGCTCACCACCCGCGGGCCAAGAGACCCAGTACTTC. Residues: CASSPPAGQETQYF.

CDR3 residues: CASGLVKQGNYGYTF. The DNA of the CDR3 is TGTGCTAGTGGTTTGGTAAAACAGGGGAACTATGGCTACACCTTC. V and J are TRBV12-5 and TRBJ1-2, with TRBD1 matching over 7 bases. There are 15 residues in the CDR3. Trimming cost V 0 bases and J 2 bases; bases outside gene matches: 3. Germline V gene lookup returns CDR1 LGHNT and CDR2 FRNRAP.

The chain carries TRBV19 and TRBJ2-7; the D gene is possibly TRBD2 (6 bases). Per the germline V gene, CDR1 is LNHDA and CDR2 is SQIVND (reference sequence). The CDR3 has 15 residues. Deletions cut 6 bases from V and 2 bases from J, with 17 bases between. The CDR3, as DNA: TGTGCCAGTAGCAACCCGGGAGCGACGACCTACGAGCAGTACTTC. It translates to CASSNPGATTYEQYF.

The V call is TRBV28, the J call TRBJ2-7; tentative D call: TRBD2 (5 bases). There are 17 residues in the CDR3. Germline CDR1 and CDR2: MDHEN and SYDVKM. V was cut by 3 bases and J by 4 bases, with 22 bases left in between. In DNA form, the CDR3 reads TGTGCCAGCAGTTTCCTGATGGGCGGGCGGAGCTCATACGAGCAGTACTTC. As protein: CASSFLMGGRSSYEQYF.

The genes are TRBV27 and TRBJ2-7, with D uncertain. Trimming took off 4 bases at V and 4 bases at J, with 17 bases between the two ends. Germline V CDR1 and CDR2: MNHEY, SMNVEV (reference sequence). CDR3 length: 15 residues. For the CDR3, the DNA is TGTGCCAGCAGTTCGTCTCCAGGAACTCCTTACGAGCAGTACTTC. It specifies CASSSSPGTPYEQYF.

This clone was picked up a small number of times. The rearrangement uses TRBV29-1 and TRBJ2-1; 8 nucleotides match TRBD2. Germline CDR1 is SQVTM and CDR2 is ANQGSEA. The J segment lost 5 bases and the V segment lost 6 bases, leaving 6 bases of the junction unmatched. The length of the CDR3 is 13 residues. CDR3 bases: TGCAGCGTGTTAGGACTAGCCCACAATGAGCAGTTCTTC. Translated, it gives CSVLGLAHNEQFF.

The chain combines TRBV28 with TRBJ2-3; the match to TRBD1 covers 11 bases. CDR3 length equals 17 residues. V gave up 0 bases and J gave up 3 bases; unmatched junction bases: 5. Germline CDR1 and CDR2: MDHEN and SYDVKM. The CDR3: CASSLCSDRGQTDTQYF. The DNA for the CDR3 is TGTGCCAGCAGTTTATGCTCGGACAGGGGGCAAACAGATACGCAGTATTTT.

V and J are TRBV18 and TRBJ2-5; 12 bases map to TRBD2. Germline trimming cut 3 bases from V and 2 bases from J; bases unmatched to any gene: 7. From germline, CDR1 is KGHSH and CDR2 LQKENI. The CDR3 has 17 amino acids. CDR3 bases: TGTGCCAGCTCACCGTTTCGACTAGCGGGAGCTCAAGAGACCCAGTACTTC. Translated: CASSPFRLAGAQETQYF.

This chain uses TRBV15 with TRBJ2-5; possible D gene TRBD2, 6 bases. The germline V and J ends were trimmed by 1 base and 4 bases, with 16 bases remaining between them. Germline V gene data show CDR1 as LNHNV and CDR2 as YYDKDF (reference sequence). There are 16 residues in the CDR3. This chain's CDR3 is CATSRVSGTWAETQYF. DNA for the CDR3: TGTGCCACCAGCAGAGTTTCCGGGACTTGGGCAGAGACCCAGTACTTC.

The CDR3 is CASSQDPLRLAIDEQFF. The CDR3 nucleotides read TGCGCCAGCAGCCAGGACCCCCTTCGACTAGCGATCGATGAGCAGTTCTTC. The chain is built from TRBV4-3 and TRBJ2-1; 8 positions agree with TRBD2. This CDR3 comprises 17 residues. Germline trimming cut 3 bases from V and 8 bases from J; bases unmatched to any gene: 15. CDR1 is LGHNA, CDR2 YSLEER, per germline.

CDR3 residues: CASSLSADSYEQYF. CDR3 nucleotides: TGTGCCAGCAGTTTATCGGCGGACTCCTACGAGCAGTACTTC. The chain has TRBV27 and TRBJ2-7, with no clear D. Trimming cost V 0 bases and J 0 bases, with 6 bases left between them. There are 14 residues in the CDR3. Looked up from germline, CDR1 is MNHEY and CDR2 is SMNVEV (reference sequence).

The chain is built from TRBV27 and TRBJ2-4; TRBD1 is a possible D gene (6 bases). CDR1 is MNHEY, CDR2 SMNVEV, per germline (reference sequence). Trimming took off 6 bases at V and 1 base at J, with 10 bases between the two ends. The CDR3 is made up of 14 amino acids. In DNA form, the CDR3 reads TGTGCCAGCAGGTCTCAGGGGGCCAAAAACATTCAGTACTTC. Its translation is CASRSQGAKNIQYF.

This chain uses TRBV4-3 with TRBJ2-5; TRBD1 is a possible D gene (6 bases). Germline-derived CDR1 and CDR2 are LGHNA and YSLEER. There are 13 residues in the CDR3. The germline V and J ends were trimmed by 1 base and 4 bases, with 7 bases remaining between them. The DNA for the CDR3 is TGCGCCAGCAGCCAAGGAGGGGGAGAGACCCAGTACTTC. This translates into CASSQGGGETQYF.

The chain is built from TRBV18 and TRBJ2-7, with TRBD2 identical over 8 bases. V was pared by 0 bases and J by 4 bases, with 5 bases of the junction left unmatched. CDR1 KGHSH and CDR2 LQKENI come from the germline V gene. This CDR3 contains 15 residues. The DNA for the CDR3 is TGTGCCAGCTCACCACCTAGCGGGACCAGGTACGAGCAGTACTTC. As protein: CASSPPSGTRYEQYF.

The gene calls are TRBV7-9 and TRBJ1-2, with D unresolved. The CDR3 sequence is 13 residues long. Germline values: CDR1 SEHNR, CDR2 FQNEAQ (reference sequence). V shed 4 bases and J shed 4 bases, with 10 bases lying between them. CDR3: CASSYASGYGYTF. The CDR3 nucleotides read TGTGCCAGCAGCTACGCCAGTGGCTATGGCTACACCTTC.